Each of the 26 T cell receptor beta chains below was sequenced from the same sample in a study of blood T cell repertoires in COVID-19. The protocol was immunoSEQ multiplex PCR, while the TCRdb copy is restricted to in-frame clones and leaves out a portion. This table has 140,000 to 150,000 clones, around nine tenths appearing once. Input material: peripheral blood. The origin of the receptors is a human donor in a cohort sampled during active COVID-19.

A few counts support this clone. The rearrangement links TRBV4-2 to TRBJ2-1; 8 bases map to TRBD1. The V gene end was trimmed by 3 bases and the J gene end by 0 bases; junction bases not matched to a gene: 13. The CDR3 consists of 19 residues. CDR1 is LGHNA, CDR2 YNFKEQ, per germline. Written as DNA, the CDR3 is TGTGCCAGCAGCCATCCCTCGACAGGGGAAATCAACTCCTACAATGAGCAGTTCTTC. Translated, it gives CASSHPSTGEINSYNEQFF.

The V call is TRBV6-5, the J call TRBJ2-1; 8 bases line up with TRBD2. V lost 2 bases, J lost 5 bases, and 8 bases stayed unmatched. The CDR3 is 16 amino acids. Looked up from germline, CDR1 is MNHEY and CDR2 is SVGAGI. The CDR3 bases are TGTGCCAGCAGTTACAAGTGGACTAGCCGAAACAATGAGCAGTTCTTC. Protein sequence: CASSYKWTSRNNEQFF.

This sequence joins TRBV7-2 and TRBJ2-2, with D possibly being TRBD2 (5 bases). The ends were cut back, 2 bases at V and 1 base at J, with 11 bases in the middle. The CDR3 loop spans 16 amino acids. The germline gives CDR1 SGHTA, CDR2 FQGNSA. In DNA form, the CDR3 reads TGTGCCAGCAGCTTAACGGGGTATCTGAACACCGGGGAGCTGTTTTTT. This gives the protein CASSLTGYLNTGELFF. Drawing the rest from reference TRBV7-2 and TRBJ2-2, the complete variable domain is GAGVSQSPSNKVTEKGKDVELRCDPISGHTALYWYRQSLGQGLEFLIYFQGNSAPDKSGLPSDRFSAERTGGSVSTLTIQRTQQEDSAVYLCASSLTGYLNTGELFFGEGSRLTVL.

The sample holds many counts of this clone. The chain couples TRBV2 to TRBJ2-1, with TRBD2 as a possible D gene (6 bases). V was cut by 3 bases and J by 4 bases, with 19 bases left in between. The V gene's germline CDR1 is SNHLY and CDR2 FYNNEI. CDR3 length: 17 residues. DNA for the CDR3: TGTGCCAGCAGTGACCTCAAGGGACTTGAGGGATACAATGAGCAGTTCTTC. Amino acids: CASSDLKGLEGYNEQFF.

This clone was recorded once. V gene TRBV2 combines with J gene TRBJ2-7; D not resolved. With 2 bases removed from V and 5 bases from J, the gap between germline ends came to 10 bases. The CDR3 contains 13 residues. Per germline, CDR1 SNHLY and CDR2 FYNNEI. Here the CDR3 reads CASSENDINEQYF. CDR3 nucleotides: TGTGCCAGCAGTGAAAACGACATTAACGAGCAGTACTTC.

V gene TRBV6-1 combines with J gene TRBJ1-6; no clear D. Trimming took 3 bases from V and 7 from J, leaving 16 bases between them. This CDR3 region has 16 residues. CDR1 and CDR2 from the germline V gene are MNHNS and SASEGT. The CDR3 here is CASSDFALGANSPLHF. The CDR3 nucleotides read TGTGCCAGCAGTGATTTCGCTCTGGGAGCGAATTCACCCCTCCACTTT.

The sample holds many counts of this clone. The rearrangement uses TRBV10-3 and TRBJ2-7; D perhaps matches TRBD1 (5 bases). Trimming cost V 5 bases and J 0 bases, with 11 bases left between them. Germline V gene sequence: CDR1 ENHRY, CDR2 SYGVKD. This CDR3 is built from 14 residues. The CDR3 sequence is CAISPTANSYEQYF. The CDR3 DNA follows: TGTGCCATCAGTCCGACAGCGAACTCCTACGAGCAGTACTTC.

The chain couples TRBV6-5 to TRBJ2-7; 7 bases are a match to TRBD2. This CDR3 has 13 residues. Germline V gene lookup returns CDR1 MNHEY and CDR2 SVGAGI. The J segment lost 3 bases and the V segment lost 4 bases, leaving 3 bases of the junction unmatched. CDR3 sequence reads: CASSLASGYEQYF. CDR3 nucleotide sequence: TGTGCCAGCAGTTTGGCTAGCGGCTACGAGCAGTACTTC.

The V gene is TRBV29-1, the J gene TRBJ2-1; the match to TRBD2 covers 8 bases. This CDR3 comprises 18 residues. Germline trimming cut 7 bases from V and 1 base from J; bases unmatched to any gene: 18. Germline V gene data show CDR1 as SQVTM and CDR2 as ANQGSEA. This CDR3 reads CSAKPSNQRGPSYNEQFF. In DNA form, the CDR3 reads TGCAGCGCCAAACCCTCCAACCAGCGGGGGCCTTCCTACAATGAGCAGTTCTTC.

This chain uses TRBV6-2 or TRBV6-3 with TRBJ1-1, with D unresolved. CDR3 size: 17 residues. V was pared by 3 bases and J by 5 bases, with 22 bases between. CDR1 is MNHEY, CDR2 SVGEGT, per germline. CDR3 nucleotide sequence: TGTGCCAGCAGTTATTCCCCCCGTACGCGTTCGGGGACTGAAGCTTTCTTT. Amino acids: CASSYSPRTRSGTEAFF.

This clone was observed a handful of times. This chain uses TRBV24-1 with TRBJ2-1; D remains ambiguous. CDR1 and CDR2 (germline): KGHDR, SFDVKD. Deletions cut 2 bases from V and 4 bases from J, with 11 bases between. The CDR3 has 15 residues. CDR3 DNA sequence: TGTGCCACCAGTGATTCGCTTGGGCCGTACAATGAGCAGTTCTTC. Protein sequence: CATSDSLGPYNEQFF.

The chain combines TRBV6-2 or TRBV6-3 with TRBJ1-1, with D tentatively TRBD1 (6 bases). Germline V gene sequence: CDR1 MNHEY, CDR2 SVGEGT. V was trimmed by 2 bases and J by 5 bases, leaving 12 bases between them. This CDR3 is 14 amino acids long. CDR3 coding DNA: TGTGCCAGCAGTTACGGTGGACAGAGGACTGAAGCTTTCTTT. Translating gives CASSYGGQRTEAFF.

This chain joins TRBV2 and TRBJ1-5; D possibly corresponds to TRBD1 (6 bases). The CDR3 is 13 residues long. V was cut by 4 bases and J by 4 bases, with 8 bases left in between. Germline V gene lookup returns CDR1 SNHLY and CDR2 FYNNEI. CDR3 coding DNA: TGTGCCAGCAGTGGCCAGGGGAATCAGCCCCAGCATTTT. Its protein is CASSGQGNQPQHF.

CDR3 DNA sequence: TGTGCCAGCAAGGGGGTGAACAAGGAAGCTTTCTTT. Amino acid sequence: CASKGVNKEAFF. V and J are TRBV6-6 and TRBJ1-1, with a tentative D call TRBD1 (6 bases). Germline assignment: CDR1 MNHNY and CDR2 SVGAGI (reference sequence). Trimming pared 7 bases from V and 8 bases from J, leaving 14 bases between. The CDR3 totals 12 residues.

The CDR3 DNA reads as TGTGCCAGCTCACCTAATCAGGGCCGGGAGGTGCAGTTCTTC. It encodes CASSPNQGREVQFF. The chain employs TRBV18 and TRBJ2-1; 7 bases are a match to TRBD2. The J segment lost 12 bases and the V segment lost 3 bases, leaving 11 bases of the junction unmatched. Germline V CDR1 and CDR2: KGHSH, LQKENI. This CDR3 has 14 residues. Together with reference TRBV18 and TRBJ2-1, the CDR3 gives the full variable domain: NAGVMQNPRHLVRRRGQEARLRCSPMKGHSHVYWYRQLPEEGLKFMVYLQKENIIDESGMPKERFSAEFPKEGPSILRIQQVVRGDSAAYFCASSPNQGREVQFFGPGTRLTVL.

This clone has just a few counts. The chain carries TRBV6-6 and TRBJ1-2, with D perhaps matching TRBD1 (5 bases). V lost 6 bases, J lost 0 bases, and 11 bases lay in between. The CDR3 is 14 amino acids. The V gene's germline CDR1 is MNHNY and CDR2 SVGAGI (reference sequence). The CDR3 protein is CASRDSGSNYGYTF. CDR3 sequence (DNA): TGTGCCAGCAGAGACTCAGGGTCTAACTATGGCTACACCTTC.

This clone has just one count. The chain combines TRBV30 with TRBJ1-3; D is ambiguous. CDR1 is GTSNPN and CDR2 is SVGIG in the germline V gene (reference sequence). CDR3 length: 14 residues. Deletions cut 0 bases from V and 4 bases from J, with 10 bases between. In DNA form, the CDR3 reads TGTGCCTGGAGTGTCCGAGGAGCGGGAAACACCATATATTTT. Amino acids: CAWSVRGAGNTIYF.

This clone was recorded only once. V usage is TRBV4-2 and J usage is TRBJ1-2, with 9 bases aligning to TRBD1. V trimming: 0 bases; J trimming: 4 bases; junction bases outside the gene matches: 6. This CDR3 is built from 16 residues. CDR1 is LGHNA, CDR2 YNFKEQ, per germline. The CDR3 sequence is CASSQDLTGGGYGYTF. Written as DNA, the CDR3 is TGTGCCAGCAGCCAAGATTTGACAGGGGGAGGCTATGGCTACACCTTC.

J is TRBJ2-2 and V is TRBV4-2; no clear D. Trimming removed 2 bases at V and 6 bases at J, with 10 bases between. Germline V lookup: CDR1 LGHNA, CDR2 YNFKEQ. The CDR3 has 14 amino acids. DNA for the CDR3: TGTGCCAGCAGCCAACCCCTAGTTTCCGGGGAGCTGTTTTTT. Translation gives CASSQPLVSGELFF.

This clone came up a few times. The V and J genes are TRBV27 and TRBJ1-6; D uncertain. The CDR3 spans 14 residues. V lost 5 bases to trimming and J lost 10 bases, with 15 bases between them. Looked up from germline, CDR1 is MNHEY and CDR2 is SMNVEV (reference sequence). CDR3 DNA sequence: TGTGCCAGCAGTCTTTCCAATAGAATCTCACCCCTCCACTTT. Its protein product is CASSLSNRISPLHF.

This clone has just one count. The chain links TRBV6-6 to TRBJ2-7; D is perhaps TRBD2 (6 bases). Germline CDR1 reads MNHNY; CDR2 reads SVGAGI (reference sequence). The CDR3 spans 14 residues. V was clipped by 6 bases and J by 5 bases, with 17 bases between them. CDR3 nucleotide sequence: TGTGCCAGCAGAAAACTAGCAACCGCCCACGAGCAGTACTTC. Protein: CASRKLATAHEQYF.

This chain joins TRBV5-6 and TRBJ1-2; unclear D gene. The V gene lost 4 bases and the J gene lost 9 bases, with 16 bases spanning the gap. This CDR3 contains 13 residues. CDR1 is SGHDT and CDR2 is YYEEEE in the germline V gene. This CDR3 reads CASSRPDSRSYTF. CDR3 nucleotide sequence: TGTGCCAGCAGCCGTCCGGACTCGAGAAGCTACACCTTC. The full variable domain, with the rest looked up from reference TRBV5-6 and TRBJ1-2, is DAGVTQSPTHLIKTRGQQVTLRCSPKSGHDTVSWYQQALGQGPQFIFQYYEEEERQRGNFPDRFSGHQFPNYSSELNVNALLLGDSALYLCASSRPDSRSYTFGSGTRLTVV.

This rearrangement joins TRBV7-2 to TRBJ1-5; a possible D gene is TRBD1 (5 bases). The CDR3 is 15 amino acids. CDR1 SGHTA and CDR2 FQGNSA come from the germline V gene. V lost 4 bases to trimming and J lost 4 bases, with 14 bases between them. The CDR3 reads CASSSAGGGNQPQHF. In DNA, the CDR3 is TGTGCCAGCAGCTCGGCCGGGGGAGGGAATCAGCCCCAGCATTTT.

A remark on this clone: Other DNA sequences within the sample encode an identical CDR3. The V and J genes are TRBV28 and TRBJ2-5, with TRBD1 identical over 7 bases. With 5 bases clipped from V and 1 base from J, the junction kept 4 bases outside the gene matches. This CDR3 is 14 amino acids long. Per germline, CDR1 MDHEN and CDR2 SYDVKM. This CDR3 reads CASSTRQGQETQYF. The DNA of the CDR3 is TGTGCCAGCAGTACCCGACAGGGCCAAGAGACCCAGTACTTC.

V gene TRBV6-5 combines with J gene TRBJ1-3; a possible D gene is TRBD1 (5 bases). V was trimmed by 4 bases and J by 2 bases, leaving 12 bases between them. The CDR3 length is 15 residues. Germline CDR1 reads MNHEY; CDR2 reads SVGAGI. DNA of the CDR3: TGTGCCAGCAGTTTCCTAGGGGCGGCTGGAAACACCATATATTTT. It encodes CASSFLGAAGNTIYF.

This chain uses TRBV7-9 with TRBJ2-1, with TRBD2 matching over 7 bases. With V trimmed by 5 bases and J by 1 base, 11 bases remained unmatched. The germline gives CDR1 SEHNR, CDR2 FQNEAQ (reference sequence). This CDR3 is built from 17 residues. The CDR3 reads CASSGLNGGGSYNEQFF. CDR3 coding DNA: TGTGCCAGCAGCGGTCTCAATGGCGGGGGATCCTACAATGAGCAGTTCTTC. The entire variable domain, with the rest obtained from reference TRBV7-9 and TRBJ2-1, is as follows: DTGVSQNPRHKITKRGQNVTFRCDPISEHNRLYWYRQTLGQGPEFLTYFQNEAQLEKSRLLSDRFSAERPKGSFSTLEIQRTEQGDSAMYLCASSGLNGGGSYNEQFFGPGTRLTVL.